Sequencing of this T cell receptor (beta chain) was carried out in a study of blood T cell repertoires in COVID-19. The data were produced by immunoSEQ multiplex PCR, yet TCRdb's version contains in-frame clones alone and is incomplete. The sample contains roughly 290,000 clones, approximately 85% of which appear only once. The germline V gene has CDR1 LNHNV and CDR2 YYDKDF (reference sequence). Trimming shortened V by 3 bases and J by 2 bases, and 17 bases separated the two germline ends. The CDR3 has 16 residues. The sequence derives from a woman younger than 45 who had recovered from COVID-19. V usage is TRBV15 and J usage is TRBJ2-7; no clear D gene. What was sequenced was PBMCs or T cells enriched from blood (not recorded which). CDR3 amino acids: CATSSRSANPPYEQYF. The DNA for the CDR3 is TGTGCCACCAGCAGCAGGTCCGCGAACCCTCCCTACGAGCAGTACTTC. Full variable domain (rest looked up from reference TRBV15 and TRBJ2-7): DAMVIQNPRYQVTQFGKPVTLSCSQTLNHNVMYWYQQKSSQAPKLLFHYYDKDFNNEADTPDNFQSRRPNTSFCFLDIRSPGLGDTAMYLCATSSRSANPPYEQYFGPGTRLTVT.